This passage covers 21 T cell receptor beta chains from one sample sequenced in a study of Ad26.COV2.S vaccination and SARS-CoV-2 variants. As for treatment: about 20 received Ad26.COV2.S at low or high dose, single or two shots; 5 received placebo; per-sample allocation not given. Repertoires come from day 63 after the first vaccine or placebo injection. This table comes from immunoSEQ multiplex PCR, and its TCRdb copy is limited to in-frame clones, with some not included. The sample consists of hundreds of thousands of clones, about 89% of them appearing once. The sequences come from peripheral blood, collected in a trial of Ad26.COV2.S vaccine versus placebo. These receptors were collected from a person between 18 and 65 years old who received the Ad26.COV2.S COVID-19 vaccine or a placebo.

CDR3 DNA: TGTGCCAGCAGTGAGGAGGGGGGAGATACGCAGTATTTT. Translating it yields CASSEEGGDTQYF. The V and J genes are TRBV6-4 and TRBJ2-3; either TRBD1 or TRBD2 may fit D (6 bases each). Trimming took off 3 bases at V and 5 bases at J, with 9 bases between the two ends. Germline CDR1 reads MRHNA; CDR2 reads SNTAGT. CDR3 length: 13 residues.

This clone was seen a few times. This chain uses TRBV18 with TRBJ2-7; D not certain. This CDR3 region has 15 residues. Germline assignment: CDR1 KGHSH and CDR2 LQKENI. V dropped 3 bases and J dropped 2 bases, with 14 bases sitting between them. The CDR3 sequence is CASSPDSSIAYEQYF. The CDR3 coding sequence is TGTGCCAGCTCACCTGACTCTTCAATCGCCTACGAGCAGTACTTC.

The chain has TRBV7-2 and TRBJ1-3, with unresolved D. The germline CDR1 and CDR2 sequences are SGHTA and FQGNSA. The V end was cut by 3 bases, the J end by 4 bases, with 10 bases between. The CDR3 has 14 amino acids. The CDR3 here is CASSFRLGGNTIYF. For the CDR3, the DNA is TGTGCCAGCAGCTTCCGGCTAGGGGGAAACACCATATATTTT.

The genes are TRBV7-9 and TRBJ1-1, with D possibly being TRBD1 (6 bases). Germline V gives CDR1 SEHNR, CDR2 FQNEAQ (reference sequence). Trimming pared 5 bases from V and 0 bases from J, leaving 13 bases between. The CDR3 length is 15 residues. CDR3 amino acids: CASSNRDLMNTEAFF. CDR3 DNA sequence: TGTGCCAGCAGCAACAGGGACCTCATGAACACTGAAGCTTTCTTT.

This sequence joins TRBV3-1 (or the pseudogene TRBV3-2) and TRBJ1-3; possible D gene TRBD1, 6 bases. The CDR3 consists of 15 residues. CDR1 and CDR2 from the germline V gene are LGHDT and YNNKEL (reference sequence). Trimming took 0 bases from V and 8 from J, leaving 14 bases between them. Here the CDR3 DNA reads TGTGCCAGCAGCCAAGAACAGGGTATGGGTGACACCATATATTTT. It yields the protein CASSQEQGMGDTIYF.

To note about this clone: The sample carries other DNA sequences with the same CDR3. The chain is built from TRBV6-5 and TRBJ2-7, with TRBD2 identical over 9 bases. Per germline, CDR1 MNHEY and CDR2 SVGAGI. The CDR3 is 15 amino acids. V trimming: 2 bases; J trimming: 4 bases; junction bases outside the gene matches: 6. CDR3 amino acids: CASSYGLAGAYEQYF. In DNA, the CDR3 is TGTGCCAGCAGTTACGGGTTAGCGGGAGCTTACGAGCAGTACTTC.

The chain joins TRBV9 to TRBJ2-2; 8 positions agree with TRBD1. The germline V gene has CDR1 SGDLS and CDR2 YYNGEE. The trim removed 5 bases at V and 2 bases at J, leaving 8 bases unmatched. The CDR3 totals 16 residues. This CDR3 reads CASRGTGSTNTGELFF. The CDR3 DNA is TGTGCCAGCAGGGGGACAGGTTCAACCAACACCGGGGAGCTGTTTTTT. Full variable domain (outside the CDR3, taken from reference TRBV9 and TRBJ2-2): DSGVTQTPKHLITATGQRVTLRCSPRSGDLSVYWYQQSLDQGLQFLIQYYNGEERAKGNILERFSAQQFPDLHSELNLSSLELGDSALYFCASRGTGSTNTGELFFGEGSRLTVL.

Only one count was recorded for this clone. The rearrangement links TRBV5-4 to TRBJ2-1; no firm D call. Germline-derived CDR1 and CDR2 are SGHNT and YYREEE (reference sequence). The CDR3 is 13 residues long. The germline V and J ends were trimmed by 0 bases and 12 bases, with 13 bases remaining between them. DNA of the CDR3: TGTGCCAGCAGCTTGGAACTACAGTGGGGGCAGTTCTTC. It specifies CASSLELQWGQFF. Drawing the rest from reference TRBV5-4 and TRBJ2-1, the complete variable domain is ETGVTQSPTHLIKTRGQQVTLRCSSQSGHNTVSWYQQALGQGPQFIFQYYREEENGRGNFPPRFSGLQFPNYSSELNVNALELDDSALYLCASSLELQWGQFFGPGTRLTVL.

The chain joins TRBV30 to TRBJ2-3, with D perhaps matching TRBD1 or TRBD2 (7 bases each). The CDR3 runs 12 residues. Per germline, CDR1 GTSNPN and CDR2 SVGIG (reference sequence). V gave up 2 bases and J gave up 6 bases, with 9 bases separating them. The CDR3 spells CAWSQGGDTQYF. CDR3 bases: TGTGCCTGGAGTCAGGGGGGGGATACGCAGTATTTT. Using reference TRBV30 and TRBJ2-3 for the parts outside the CDR3, the full variable domain is SQTIHQWPATLVQPVGSPLSLECTVEGTSNPNLYWYRQAAGRGLQLLFYSVGIGQISSEVPQNLSASRPQDRQFILSSKKLLLSDSGFYLCAWSQGGDTQYFGPGTRLTVL.

V gene TRBV18 combines with J gene TRBJ2-1, with 7 nucleotides matching TRBD2. The germline V gene encodes CDR1 KGHSH and CDR2 LQKENI. The CDR3 has 16 residues. Trimming at V came to 4 bases and at J to 5 bases, leaving 11 bases not matched to a gene. The CDR3 region is CASSLADSGKDNEQFF. CDR3 DNA: TGTGCCAGCTCACTCGCCGACAGCGGGAAAGACAATGAGCAGTTCTTC.

This chain links TRBV24-1 with TRBJ1-2; D uncertain. Trimming took off 3 bases at V and 4 bases at J, with 5 bases between the two ends. This CDR3 region has 12 residues. The V gene's germline CDR1 is KGHDR and CDR2 SFDVKD. The CDR3 is CATSDDSYGYTF. Written as DNA, the CDR3 is TGTGCCACCAGTGATGACTCCTATGGCTACACCTTC.

This chain connects TRBV14 to TRBJ2-1; D is perhaps TRBD1 (5 bases). The CDR3 spans 12 residues. The V gene's germline CDR1 is SGHDN and CDR2 FVKESK. Trimming took off 4 bases at V and 6 bases at J, with 7 bases between the two ends. CDR3 protein: CASSRRGNEQFF. The CDR3, as DNA: TGTGCCAGCAGCCGTAGGGGCAATGAGCAGTTCTTC.

This chain uses TRBV5-6 with TRBJ1-2; D unresolved. The CDR3 runs 14 residues. The V end lost 3 bases, the J end lost 4 bases, and 13 bases lay between the germline ends. Germline lookup yields CDR1 SGHDT and CDR2 YYEEEE. The CDR3 sequence is CASSSLGSSYGYTF. CDR3 nucleotides: TGTGCCAGCAGCTCCCTGGGCAGCTCCTATGGCTACACCTTC.

J is TRBJ2-7 and V is TRBV14; D may be TRBD2 (7 bases). This CDR3 has 13 residues. CDR1 is SGHDN and CDR2 is FVKESK in the germline V gene. V lost 7 bases and J lost 6, with 16 bases in between. The CDR3 here is CASTHIGGREQYF. In DNA, the CDR3 is TGTGCCAGCACCCATATCGGGGGGCGCGAGCAGTACTTC. Combining the CDR3 with reference TRBV14 and TRBJ2-7 gives the whole variable domain EAGVTQFPSHSVIEKGQTVTLRCDPISGHDNLYWYRRVMGKEIKFLLHFVKESKQDESGMPNNRFLAERTGGTYSTLKVQPAELEDSGVYFCASTHIGGREQYFGPGTRLTVT.

This sequence joins TRBV5-4 and TRBJ1-6, with D maybe TRBD1 (6 bases). Germline lookup yields CDR1 SGHNT and CDR2 YYREEE (reference sequence). This CDR3 spans 14 amino acids. The germline V and J ends were trimmed by 4 bases and 7 bases, with 12 bases remaining between them. CDR3: CASSPWQGNSPLHF. The CDR3 coding sequence is TGTGCCAGCAGCCCCTGGCAGGGGAATTCACCCCTCCACTTT.

V is TRBV7-3 and J is TRBJ2-2; D not certain. V lost 8 bases and J lost 1, with 8 bases in between. CDR1 and CDR2 (germline): SGHTA, FQGTGA. The CDR3 is made up of 13 amino acids. CDR3 loop: CASRVGNTGELFF. The CDR3, as DNA: TGTGCCAGCCGAGTTGGGAACACCGGGGAGCTGTTTTTT.

This chain joins TRBV25-1 and TRBJ2-1; 7 bases fit TRBD2. Trimming removed 7 bases from V and 5 bases from J; junction bases left unmatched: 5. This CDR3 spans 13 amino acids. The germline CDR1 and CDR2 sequences are MGHDK and SYGVNS. This CDR3 is CASTGGAHNEQFF. The CDR3 bases are TGTGCCAGCACGGGAGGCGCTCACAATGAGCAGTTCTTC. Looking up the rest from reference TRBV25-1 and TRBJ2-1 gives the full variable domain: EADIYQTPRYLVIGTGKKITLECSQTMGHDKMYWYQQDPGMELHLIHYSYGVNSTEKGDLSSESTVSRIRTEHFPLTLESARPSHTSQYLCASTGGAHNEQFFGPGTRLTVL.

This chain connects TRBV7-9 to TRBJ1-5, with D uncertain. Germline assignment: CDR1 SEHNR and CDR2 FQNEAQ (reference sequence). V lost 3 bases and J 5 bases, leaving 11 bases between the germline ends. The CDR3 covers 14 residues. In DNA, the CDR3 is TGTGCCAGCAGCTTTGGGAGGGCGGATCAGCCCCAGCATTTT. This codes for CASSFGRADQPQHF.

The chain recombines TRBV29-1 with TRBJ2-2, with D maybe TRBD1 (5 bases). CDR3 length equals 15 residues. The germline CDR1 and CDR2 sequences are SQVTM and ANQGSEA. The V gene lost 4 bases and the J gene lost 5 bases, with 17 bases spanning the gap. CDR3 residues: CSVALKGLRTGELFF. The CDR3 DNA reads TGCAGCGTTGCGTTAAAGGGGTTACGGACCGGGGAGCTGTTTTTT.

The chain is built from TRBV18 and TRBJ2-1; 16 bases match TRBD2. Germline CDR1 is KGHSH and CDR2 is LQKENI. CDR3 length: 17 residues. V was pared by 0 bases and J by 9 bases, with 5 bases of the junction left unmatched. CDR3 in amino acids: CASSPPGTSGRVGEQFF. In DNA form, the CDR3 reads TGTGCCAGCTCACCACCCGGGACTAGCGGGAGGGTGGGTGAGCAGTTCTTC.

V and J are TRBV5-8 and TRBJ1-1; D is undetermined. The CDR3 totals 16 residues. Per germline, CDR1 SGHTS and CDR2 YDEGEE. The V gene lost 0 bases and the J gene lost 0 bases, with 12 bases spanning the gap. The CDR3 sequence is CASSLEERLMNTEAFF. The CDR3 DNA reads as TGTGCCAGCAGCTTGGAAGAGAGGCTCATGAACACTGAAGCTTTCTTT.